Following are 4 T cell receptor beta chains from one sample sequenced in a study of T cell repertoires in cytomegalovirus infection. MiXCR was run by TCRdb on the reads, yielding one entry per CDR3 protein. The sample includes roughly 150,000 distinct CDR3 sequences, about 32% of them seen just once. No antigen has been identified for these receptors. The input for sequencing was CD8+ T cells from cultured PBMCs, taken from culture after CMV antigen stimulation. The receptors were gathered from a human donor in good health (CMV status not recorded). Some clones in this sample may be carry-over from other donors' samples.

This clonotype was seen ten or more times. In DNA form, the CDR3 reads TGTGCCAGCAGAGGTGGGATTGAGCAGTTCTTC. It yields the protein CASRGGIEQFF. This rearrangement joins TRBV28 to TRBJ2-1; D is unclear. The V end lost 6 bases, the J end lost 9 bases, and 9 bases lay between the germline ends. The CDR3 has 11 residues. Germline V lookup: CDR1 MDHEN, CDR2 SYDVKM.

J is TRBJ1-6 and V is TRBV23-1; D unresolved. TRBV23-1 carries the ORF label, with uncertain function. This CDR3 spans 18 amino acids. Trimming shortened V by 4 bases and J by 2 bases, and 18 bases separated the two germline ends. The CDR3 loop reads CASSLIRRRRAYNSPLHF. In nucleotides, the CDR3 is TGCGCCAGCAGTCTTATACGGAGGAGGCGGGCCTATAATTCACCCCTCCACTTT.

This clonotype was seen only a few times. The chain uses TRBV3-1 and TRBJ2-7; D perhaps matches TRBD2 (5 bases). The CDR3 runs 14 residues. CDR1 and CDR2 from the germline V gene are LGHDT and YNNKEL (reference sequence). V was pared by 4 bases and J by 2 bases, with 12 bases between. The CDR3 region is CASSPGMGTYEQYF. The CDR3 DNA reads TGTGCCAGCAGCCCGGGAATGGGGACCTACGAGCAGTACTTC.

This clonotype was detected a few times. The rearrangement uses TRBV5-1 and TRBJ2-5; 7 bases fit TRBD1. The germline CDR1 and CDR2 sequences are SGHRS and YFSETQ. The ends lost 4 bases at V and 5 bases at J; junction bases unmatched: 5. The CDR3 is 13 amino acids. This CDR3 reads CASSLGQQETQYF. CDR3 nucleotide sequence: TGCGCCAGCAGCCTGGGACAGCAGGAGACCCAGTACTTC.